Sequencing of this T cell receptor (beta chain) was carried out in a study of cytomegalovirus exposure and HLA in healthy donors. Study-wide results and limits: The authors listed around 150 TCR beta chains as cytomegalovirus-associated.

PCR used 60 Vbeta primers and 13 Jbeta primers. Data came from immunoSEQ multiplex PCR; TCRdb stores just in-frame clones and leaves some out. The sample has roughly 160,000 clones, about 65% seen once. CDR1 is GTSNPN and CDR2 is SVGIG in the germline V gene (reference sequence). The length of the CDR3 is 16 residues. With V trimmed by 2 bases and J by 2 bases, 8 bases remained unmatched. Regarding this clone: Antigen specificity is unknown.

This chain connects TRBV30 to TRBJ1-4, with 7 positions matching TRBD1. The sample was PBMCs. This TCR derives from a woman in her thirties in good health and CMV-seronegative. In DNA form, the CDR3 reads TGTGCCTGGAGTCCCTTAGGGGGCCTGACTAATGAAAAACTGTTTTTT. Encoded protein: CAWSPLGGLTNEKLFF.